A selection of T cell receptor beta chains follows, all from one sample in a study of T cells after yellow fever vaccination. TCRdb re-called the 5' RACE reads through MiXCR, storing one row per CDR3 protein. The sample yields some 130,000 distinct CDR3 sequences, 6.6% seen once. Sequenced material: CD4+ T cells sorted from PBMCs, taken 10 days after the yellow fever booster vaccination. The receptors originated from a man aged 25 to 40 who received the YFV17D yellow fever vaccine. CDR3s include the opening cysteine and the closing phenylalanine or tryptophan. Each record gives: J gene, D gene, V gene, clone size, CDR3 length, CDR3 DNA, CDR3 protein. A D gene is named only where the DNA matches it firmly. Clone sizes are given selectively: once, few, many, or a class where the clone is expanded.

j_gene: TRBJ2-1
d_gene: NA
v_gene: TRBV7-2
abundance: many
len: 15
CDR3nt: TGTGCCAGCAGCTTAGTCTCGGACTCATACAATGAGCAGTTCTTC
CDR3aa: CASSLVSDSYNEQFF

j_gene: TRBJ2-7
d_gene: NA
v_gene: TRBV10-2
abundance: few
len: 15
CDR3nt: TGCGCCAGCAGAAATCCGGCCGGGGGGCACTACGAGCAGTACTTC
CDR3aa: CASRNPAGGHYEQYF

j_gene: TRBJ1-2
d_gene: NA
v_gene: TRBV6-2/TRBV6-3
abundance: NA
len: 11
CDR3nt: TGTGCCAGCAGCAACGCGTATGGCTACACCTTC
CDR3aa: CASSNAYGYTF

j_gene: TRBJ2-3
d_gene: NA
v_gene: TRBV5-4
abundance: NA
len: 14
CDR3nt: TGTGCCAGCAGCTTGGACAGTGGGCCAGATACGCAGTATTTT
CDR3aa: CASSLDSGPDTQYF

j_gene: TRBJ2-7
d_gene: NA
v_gene: TRBV28
abundance: many
len: 15
CDR3nt: TGTGCCAGCAGTTTCCTAATAGGGCCCACCTACGAGCAGTACTTC
CDR3aa: CASSFLIGPTYEQYF

j_gene: TRBJ2-7
d_gene: NA
v_gene: TRBV7-8
abundance: many
len: 12
CDR3nt: TGTGCCAGCAGCTCAAACCACTACGAGCAGTACTTC
CDR3aa: CASSSNHYEQYF

j_gene: TRBJ2-5
d_gene: NA
v_gene: TRBV20-1
abundance: many
len: 13
CDR3nt: TGCAGTGCTAGAACGACAGGAGAAGAGACCCAGTACTTC
CDR3aa: CSARTTGEETQYF

j_gene: TRBJ2-3
d_gene: TRBD2
v_gene: TRBV20-1
abundance: many
len: 15
CDR3nt: TGCAGTGCTAGCCTGAGAGCGGGACGCACAGATACGCAGTATTTT
CDR3aa: CSASLRAGRTDTQYF

j_gene: TRBJ2-5
d_gene: NA
v_gene: TRBV11-2
abundance: many
len: 17
CDR3nt: TGTGCCAGCAGCTTATGGCGCGGAGGGACAGTTCAAGAGACCCAGTACTTC
CDR3aa: CASSLWRGGTVQETQYF

j_gene: TRBJ2-7
d_gene: TRBD2
v_gene: TRBV11-1
abundance: many
len: 19
CDR3nt: TGTGCCAGCAGCGCCCCTTACCTAGCGGGAGGATCATTCGCTCGGGAGCAGTACTTC
CDR3aa: CASSAPYLAGGSFAREQYF

j_gene: TRBJ2-7
d_gene: NA
v_gene: TRBV6-5
abundance: many
len: 14
CDR3nt: TGTGCCAGCTGGACTGGGGACGGAGCCTACGAGCAGTACTTC
CDR3aa: CASWTGDGAYEQYF

j_gene: TRBJ2-5
d_gene: NA
v_gene: TRBV5-1
abundance: many
len: 14
CDR3nt: TGCGCCAGCAGCAGAAGGGGGACTAAAGAGACCCAGTACTTC
CDR3aa: CASSRRGTKETQYF

j_gene: TRBJ1-4
d_gene: NA
v_gene: TRBV29-1
abundance: many
len: 13
CDR3nt: TGCAGCGTGGCCGGGAGGCCTAATGAAAAACTGTTTTTT
CDR3aa: CSVAGRPNEKLFF

j_gene: TRBJ2-7
d_gene: TRBD1
v_gene: TRBV20-1
abundance: many
len: 13
CDR3nt: TGCAGTGCTAGAGGACAGGGCCCCTACGAGCAGTACTTC
CDR3aa: CSARGQGPYEQYF

j_gene: TRBJ1-3
d_gene: TRBD1
v_gene: TRBV18
abundance: few
len: 17
CDR3nt: TGTGCCAGCTCACCACCTGGACAGGGGATCTCTGGAAACACCATATATTTT
CDR3aa: CASSPPGQGISGNTIYF

j_gene: TRBJ2-1
d_gene: TRBD1
v_gene: TRBV5-6
abundance: few
len: 12
CDR3nt: TGTGCCAGCAGCCCGACAGGGGGATACCAGTTCTTC
CDR3aa: CASSPTGGYQFF

j_gene: TRBJ1-4
d_gene: NA
v_gene: TRBV5-5
abundance: few
len: 14
CDR3nt: TGTGCCAGCAGCTTATGGGGTCTTAATGAAAAACTGTTTTTT
CDR3aa: CASSLWGLNEKLFF

j_gene: TRBJ1-4
d_gene: TRBD1
v_gene: TRBV6-5
abundance: NA
len: 14
CDR3nt: TGTGCCAGCAGTTTTCCGGGACAGCGTCAAAAACTGTTTTTT
CDR3aa: CASSFPGQRQKLFF

j_gene: TRBJ2-3
d_gene: TRBD2
v_gene: TRBV5-1
abundance: many
len: 16
CDR3nt: TGCGCCAGCAGCTTCCTCGGAGCGGGAGATACAGATACGCAGTATTTT
CDR3aa: CASSFLGAGDTDTQYF

j_gene: TRBJ2-2
d_gene: NA
v_gene: TRBV20-1
abundance: many
len: 13
CDR3nt: TGCAGTGCATTAGGAGTACACACCGGGGAGCTGTTTTTT
CDR3aa: CSALGVHTGELFF

j_gene: TRBJ2-2
d_gene: TRBD2
v_gene: TRBV28
abundance: many
len: 17
CDR3nt: TGTGCCAGCAGTTCATCCGGGACTACAGCGAACACCGGGGAGCTGTTTTTT
CDR3aa: CASSSSGTTANTGELFF

j_gene: TRBJ2-1
d_gene: NA
v_gene: TRBV7-2
abundance: many
len: 15
CDR3nt: TGTGCCAGCAGCTTAGGGGGTCGGACCTTTAACGAGCAGTTCTTC
CDR3aa: CASSLGGRTFNEQFF

j_gene: TRBJ2-1
d_gene: TRBD1
v_gene: TRBV5-1
abundance: many
len: 15
CDR3nt: TGCGCCAGCAGCCATAAACAGGGGAGAGGTTATGAGCAGTTCTTC
CDR3aa: CASSHKQGRGYEQFF

j_gene: TRBJ2-3
d_gene: TRBD2
v_gene: TRBV20-1
abundance: many
len: 17
CDR3nt: TGCAGTGCTAGACGAATGGGACTAGCGGGGCACACAGATACGCAGTATTTT
CDR3aa: CSARRMGLAGHTDTQYF

j_gene: TRBJ2-1
d_gene: NA
v_gene: TRBV12-3/TRBV12-4
abundance: few
len: 11
CDR3nt: TGTGCCAGCAGCTACCTTAATGAGCAGTTCTTC
CDR3aa: CASSYLNEQFF